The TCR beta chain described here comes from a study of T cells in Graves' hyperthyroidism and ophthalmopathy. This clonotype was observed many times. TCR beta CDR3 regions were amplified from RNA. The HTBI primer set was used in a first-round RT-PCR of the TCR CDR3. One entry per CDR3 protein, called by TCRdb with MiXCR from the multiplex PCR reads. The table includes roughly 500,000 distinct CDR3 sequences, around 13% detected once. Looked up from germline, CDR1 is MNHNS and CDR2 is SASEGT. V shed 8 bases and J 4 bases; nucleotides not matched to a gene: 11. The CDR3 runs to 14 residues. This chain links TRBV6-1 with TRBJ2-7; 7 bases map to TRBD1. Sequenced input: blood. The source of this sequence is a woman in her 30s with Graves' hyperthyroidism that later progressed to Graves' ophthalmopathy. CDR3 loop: CASGVREGAYEQYF. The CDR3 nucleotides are TGTGCCAGCGGGGTACGCGAGGGGGCATACGAGCAGTACTTC.